The source of this T cell receptor (beta chain) is a study of blood T cell repertoires in COVID-19. In the study overall: Whether acute or convalescent, the COVID-19 samples came from the United States, Italy and Spain. Sample material is recorded as cDNA or gDNA derived from T cells, B-cell-depleted T cells, or PBMCs.

Everyone who took part was about 18 to 89 years old, and they came from roughly 25 US areas. Before being deemed recovered, Cohort 3 donors had two negative PCRs, clearance, or symptom resolution. Data came from immunoSEQ multiplex PCR; TCRdb stores just in-frame clones and leaves some out. The sample has about 310,000 clones; about 91% are singletons. Sequences were obtained from PBMCs or T cells enriched from blood (not recorded which). The source of this sequence is a young woman who had recovered from COVID-19.

The CDR3 DNA reads TGTGCCATCAGTCTGAGCGGGGGAAAAAACATTCAGTACTTC. Amino acids: CAISLSGGKNIQYF. The rearrangement links TRBV10-3 to TRBJ2-4, with 8 bases that match TRBD2. The CDR3 is 14 amino acids. CDR1 is ENHRY and CDR2 is SYGVKD in the germline V gene. The J segment lost 4 bases and the V segment lost 5 bases, leaving 4 bases of the junction unmatched.